This is a list of T cell receptor beta chains from one sample in a study of blood T cells in healthy people across ages. TCRdb re-analysed the 5' RACE reads in MiXCR, keeping a single row per CDR3 protein. The profile shows around 800,000 distinct CDR3 sequences, about 26% of them singletons. These data were likewise used in another study, on T cells of mothers and their children.

Sequenced sample: blood. The receptors stem from a boy between 10 and 17 years old in good health. The CDR3 runs from the conserved cysteine through the conserved F or W. The D gene is left open where the match is weak. Rows may omit the clone size; those that give it use once, few, many or a size class.

TRBJ2-5	many	TRBD2	TRBV5-1	TGCGCCAGCAGCGAAGCGGGGGCGCCTATGGAGACCCAGTACTTC	CASSEAGAPMETQYF
TRBJ2-7	-	TRBD2	TRBV28	TGTGCCAGCAGCTCACCGGGACTAGGATCCTACGAGCAGTACTTC	CASSSPGLGSYEQYF
TRBJ1-2	-	TRBD1	TRBV5-1	TGCGCCAGCAGCACGGGGGACAGGGGGTATGGCTACACCTTC	CASSTGDRGYGYTF
TRBJ2-5	-	TRBD2	TRBV3-1	TGTGCCAGCAGCCAAGGGAATAGCGGGGGGGCCGGGGAGACCCAGTACTTC	CASSQGNSGGAGETQYF
TRBJ1-5	-	-	TRBV6-2/TRBV6-3	TGTGCCAGCAGTTATGGCCCACAGAGAAATCAGCCCCAGCATTTT	CASSYGPQRNQPQHF
TRBJ2-7	few	-	TRBV4-1	TGCGCCAGCAGCCAAGATCTAGGGGCATACTCCTACGAGCAGTACTTC	CASSQDLGAYSYEQYF
TRBJ2-1	-	-	TRBV28	TGTGCCAGCAGGGAACAGGGCTGGGATGAGCAGTTCTTC	CASREQGWDEQFF
TRBJ2-5	-	TRBD2	TRBV28	TGTGCCAGCAGTTTAAGGGGAGCGGGGACGCCCTCGGAGACCCAGTACTTC	CASSLRGAGTPSETQYF
TRBJ1-2	-	-	TRBV7-9	TGTGCCAGCAGCTTACAGGGGCAGGGCTACACCTTC	CASSLQGQGYTF
TRBJ2-2	few	TRBD2	TRBV6-1	TGTGCCAGCAGTGGGAGCGGGGGGACCTACACCGGGGAGCTGTTTTTT	CASSGSGGTYTGELFF
TRBJ1-2	few	TRBD1	TRBV3-1	TGTGCCAGCAGCCAAATGACAGGGCTGGATGGCTACACCTTC	CASSQMTGLDGYTF
TRBJ2-1	-	TRBD1	TRBV12-3/TRBV12-4	TGTGCCTGCAGTTTAGCCCCGGGACAGTCCCGTTTCTACAATGAGCAGTTCTTC	CACSLAPGQSRFYNEQFF
TRBJ2-1	few	TRBD2	TRBV3-1	TGTGCCAGCAGCTCCCGCGGGAGGCTCAATGAGCAGTTCTTC	CASSSRGRLNEQFF
TRBJ1-6	few	TRBD1	TRBV10-3	TGTGCCATCAGCGGAGGGACAGGGAAAAATTCACCCCTCCACTTT	CAISGGTGKNSPLHF
TRBJ1-1	few	TRBD1	TRBV7-2	TGTGCCAGCAGCTTTAGCTCCGGGACAGGGAACGAAGCTTTCTTT	CASSFSSGTGNEAFF
TRBJ1-2	-	-	TRBV18	TGTGCCAGCTCACCGGGAGTTTCGGGAGGCTACACCTTC	CASSPGVSGGYTF
TRBJ1-1	few	-	TRBV20-1	TGCAGTGCTAGACTAGACCCCCTGAACACTGAAGCTTTCTTT	CSARLDPLNTEAFF
TRBJ1-2	few	TRBD1	TRBV12-3/TRBV12-4	TGTGCCAGCACCCCGGGGACAGGGTATGGCTACACCTTC	CASTPGTGYGYTF
TRBJ2-6	-	-	TRBV4-1	TGCGCCAGCAGCCAAGGGCAGGGGGGTTCAGCTGGGGCCAACGTCCTGACTTTC	CASSQGQGGSAGANVLTF
TRBJ1-3	-	-	TRBV4-2	TGTGCCAGCAGCCAAGAGGGGCTGAGGGGAAACACCATATATTTT	CASSQEGLRGNTIYF
TRBJ2-7	-	-	TRBV6-2/TRBV6-3	TGTGCCAGCAGTCGAACCGGGACCTTCTCCTACGAGCAGTACTTC	CASSRTGTFSYEQYF
TRBJ2-3	few	-	TRBV5-1	TGCGCCAGCAGCGATCAGGGGTCGGATACGCAGTATTTT	CASSDQGSDTQYF
TRBJ2-5	-	-	TRBV4-1	TGCGCCAGCAGCCAAGGAAAGCTAGTGGGGGGGACCCAGTACTTC	CASSQGKLVGGTQYF
TRBJ2-5	-	TRBD2	TRBV7-9	TGTGCCACCCCGACGGAGCGGGGCGTAATCTGCTTC	CATPTERGVICF
TRBJ1-1	-	-	TRBV20-1	TGCAGTGCTAGTCGCCAGGTGGTCACTGAAGCTTTCTTT	CSASRQVVTEAFF
TRBJ1-4	-	TRBD1	TRBV20-1	TGCAGTGCTGTCCGACAGGGGGCGCGTGAAAAACTGTTTTTT	CSAVRQGAREKLFF
TRBJ1-5	-	-	TRBV6-1	TGTGCCAGCAGTGCGTTTGCCGGAGGGGGGGGTAGCAATCAGCCCCAGCATTTT	CASSAFAGGGGSNQPQHF
TRBJ2-5	few	TRBD2	TRBV6-1	TGTGCCAGCAGTACTAGCGGGGGGGCCCGTGAGACCCAGTACTTC	CASSTSGGARETQYF
TRBJ2-2	-	-	TRBV2	TGTGCCAGCAGTGAAGAGGGGGAGGATGCCGGGGAGCTGTTTTTT	CASSEEGEDAGELFF
TRBJ2-5	-	-	TRBV6-5	TGTGCCAGCACCAATCGGGCCTCTGAGACCCAGTACTTC	CASTNRASETQYF
TRBJ2-1	few	-	TRBV18	TGTGCCAGCTCTCGGGCAGGGTACAATGAGCAGTTCTTC	CASSRAGYNEQFF
TRBJ2-5	many	-	TRBV6-1	TGTGCCAGCAGTGGTAGCGGTTTGGTAGAGACCCAGTACTTC	CASSGSGLVETQYF
TRBJ2-3	-	-	TRBV29-1	TGCAGCGTTGCGGGGCAGGGAACAGATACGCAGTATTTT	CSVAGQGTDTQYF
TRBJ2-3	-	TRBD1	TRBV20-1	TGCAGTGCTAAAGGTAGAGGGACAGGGCCAGATACGCAGTATTTT	CSAKGRGTGPDTQYF
TRBJ2-7	few	TRBD2	TRBV4-1	TGCGCCAGCAGCCAAGGGCCTGCTGGGGGGGTAGGGCAGTACTTC	CASSQGPAGGVGQYF
TRBJ2-1	few	-	TRBV7-9	TGTGCCAGCAGCTCCCGGGGTTCGGTGCAGGGTGAGCAGTTCTTC	CASSSRGSVQGEQFF
TRBJ1-1	few	-	TRBV29-1	TGCAGCGTGGGACGGCGTGGTGAAGCTTTCTTT	CSVGRRGEAFF
TRBJ1-1	few	TRBD1	TRBV7-9	TGTGCCAGCAGCTTAGCTGGAGGGGGCCGGACTGAAGCTTTCTTT	CASSLAGGGRTEAFF
TRBJ2-3	few	TRBD2	TRBV3-1	TGTGCCAGCAGCCACCTAGCGGGGGCCACAGATACGCAGTATTTT	CASSHLAGATDTQYF
TRBJ2-1	-	TRBD2	TRBV11-3	TGTGCCAGCAGCTTAGGGGGGACTAGCAGGAATGAGCAGTTCTTC	CASSLGGTSRNEQFF
TRBJ2-5	-	-	TRBV29-1	TGCAGCGTTGAAGATCTCAAGGGGGGAGAGACCCAGTACTTC	CSVEDLKGGETQYF
TRBJ2-7	-	-	TRBV3-1	TGTGCCAGCAGCCGGGACATCTTCGGTTACGAGCAGTACTTC	CASSRDIFGYEQYF
TRBJ2-5	-	-	TRBV7-3	TGTGCCAGCAGCTTAGGGGGGGCCGGAGGCCAAGAGACCCAGTACTTC	CASSLGGAGGQETQYF
TRBJ2-2	-	-	TRBV7-9	TGTGCCAGCAGCTTAGTAAGCACCGGGGAGCTGTTTTTT	CASSLVSTGELFF
TRBJ2-1	-	-	TRBV28	TGTGCCAGCATCAATTCGGGCTCCTACAATGAGCAGTTCTTC	CASINSGSYNEQFF